The next 22 T cell receptor beta chains were all read from a single sample in a study of cytomegalovirus exposure and HLA in healthy donors (dated by TCRdb to 2016 to 2017). Library prep was done by the immunoSEQ multiplex PCR assay. The multiplex PCR relied on a mix of 60 forward primers for TCR Vbeta segments and 13 reverse primers for TCR Jbeta segments. The source is immuneACCESS, and TCRdb retained only in-frame sequences with V and J called. Part of the clones is not carried over; for the studies checked, unresolved V genes explain less than half of this, and the remainder is unexplained. In all, the sample holds some 110,000 clones, and about 79% of those were seen once. Together, the top ten hold just under 3% of the sample. Sequencing input: PBMCs. The receptors were gathered from a woman between 18 and 30 years old in good health and CMV-seropositive.

The V gene is TRBV12-5, the J gene TRBJ2-1; 10 nucleotides agree with TRBD2. The CDR3 is 18 residues long. The V segment lost 3 bases and the J segment 8 bases; nucleotides outside the gene matches: 16. CDR1 LGHNT and CDR2 FRNRAP come from the germline V gene. The CDR3 reads CASGFTSGTIYQVDEQFF. CDR3 nucleotides: TGTGCTAGTGGTTTTACTAGCGGGACCATTTATCAAGTCGATGAGCAGTTCTTC. Combining the CDR3 with reference TRBV12-5 and TRBJ2-1 gives the whole variable domain DARVTQTPRHKVTEMGQEVTMRCQPILGHNTVFWYRQTMMQGLELLAYFRNRAPLDDSGMPKDRFSAEMPDATLATLKIQPSEPRDSAVYFCASGFTSGTIYQVDEQFFGPGTRLTVL.

The J gene is TRBJ1-4, the V gene TRBV5-1; weak D call: TRBD1 (5 bases). The germline V gene has CDR1 SGHRS and CDR2 YFSETQ. The V end was cut by 1 base, the J end by 4 bases, with 11 bases between. The CDR3 has 15 amino acids. CDR3 nucleotide sequence: TGCGCCAGCAGCTTGTCCACAGGCGGTAATGAAAAACTGTTTTTT. This sequence encodes CASSLSTGGNEKLFF.

This clone has only one observation. The chain is built from TRBV9 and TRBJ2-5; the match to TRBD1 covers 7 bases. Trimming removed 0 bases from V and 1 base from J; junction bases left unmatched: 3. The germline V gene has CDR1 SGDLS and CDR2 YYNGEE. The CDR3 runs 15 residues. CDR3 in DNA: TGTGCCAGCAGCGTAGTTCCAGGGGGCCAAGAGACCCAGTACTTC. Its translation is CASSVVPGGQETQYF.

V is TRBV28 and J is TRBJ1-1; D not resolved. V gave up 3 bases and J gave up 2 bases, with 7 bases separating them. Germline V gives CDR1 MDHEN, CDR2 SYDVKM. There are 13 residues in the CDR3. Here the CDR3 DNA reads TGTGCCAGCAGTTTTGACACTAACACTGAAGCTTTCTTT. It yields the protein CASSFDTNTEAFF.

The chain carries TRBV5-4 and TRBJ2-3; 8 positions match TRBD1. CDR3 length: 16 amino acids. The junction had 6 bases not matched to a gene; V was cut back by 0 bases and J by 3 bases. Germline CDR1 reads SGHNT; CDR2 reads YYREEE (reference sequence). In DNA, the CDR3 is TGTGCCAGCAGCTTGGTAATGACAGGGGAGACAGATACGCAGTATTTT. Encoded protein: CASSLVMTGETDTQYF.

This rearrangement joins TRBV9 to TRBJ2-7, with 9 bases that match TRBD1. V was pared by 3 bases and J by 2 bases, with 3 bases of the junction left unmatched. Per the germline V gene, CDR1 is SGDLS and CDR2 is YYNGEE. The CDR3 totals 14 residues. CDR3: CASSGDRAPYEQYF. CDR3 nucleotides: TGTGCCAGCAGCGGGGACAGGGCTCCCTACGAGCAGTACTTC.

This clone was seen more than once but under ten times. One end of the junction is discordant with germline, which a read error may explain. CDR3 protein: CASSLDRGQGQETQYF. CDR3 in DNA: TGTGCTAGCAGCTTAGATCGAGGACAGGGACAAGAGACCCAGTACTTC. This chain connects TRBV7-7 to TRBJ2-5, with 8 nucleotides matching TRBD1. This CDR3 is built from 16 residues. CDR1 and CDR2 from the germline V gene are SSHAT and FNYEAQ (reference sequence).

Here the CDR3 reads CATTGDLETQYF. Here the CDR3 DNA reads TGTGCCACCACAGGAGACCTAGAGACCCAGTACTTC. The chain is built from TRBV28 and TRBJ2-5, with TRBD1 as a possible D gene (5 bases). V shed 10 bases and J shed 4 bases, with 13 bases lying between them. The germline V gene has CDR1 MDHEN and CDR2 SYDVKM. The CDR3 is 12 residues long.

V usage is TRBV15 and J usage is TRBJ1-1; the D is unclear. Germline V CDR1 and CDR2: LNHNV, YYDKDF (reference sequence). The CDR3 contains 12 residues. V dropped 0 bases and J dropped 5 bases, with 4 bases sitting between them. The DNA for the CDR3 is TGTGCCACCAGCAGAGATATAACTGAAGCTTTCTTT. Residues: CATSRDITEAFF.

The chain joins TRBV27 to TRBJ2-7, with D possibly TRBD2 on 5 matching bases. Trimming removed 2 bases from V and 1 base from J, with 15 bases in between. Germline loops: CDR1 MNHEY, CDR2 SMNVEV (reference sequence). This CDR3 is 16 amino acids long. The CDR3 DNA reads TGTGCCAGCAGTTTAGGAAAGGACTGGGGATCCTACGAGCAGTACTTC. Protein product: CASSLGKDWGSYEQYF.

The CDR3 is CASSLGDRVNSPLHF. CDR3 DNA: TGTGCCAGCAGCTTAGGGGACAGGGTTAATTCACCCCTCCACTTT. This chain connects TRBV7-9 to TRBJ1-6; 9 nucleotides agree with TRBD1. Germline loops: CDR1 SEHNR, CDR2 FQNEAQ (reference sequence). The junction had 1 base not matched to a gene; V was cut back by 1 base and J by 6 bases. The CDR3 has 15 amino acids.

V usage is TRBV5-1 and J usage is TRBJ1-5; D is ambiguous. The CDR3 sequence is 14 residues long. The V gene's germline CDR1 is SGHRS and CDR2 YFSETQ. V was trimmed by 0 bases and J by 0 bases, leaving 4 bases between them. CDR3 DNA: TGCGCCAGCAGCTTGGACGGTAGCAATCAGCCCCAGCATTTT. Protein product: CASSLDGSNQPQHF. Full variable domain (remainder filled in from reference TRBV5-1 and TRBJ1-5): KAGVTQTPRYLIKTRGQQVTLSCSPISGHRSVSWYQQTPGQGLQFLFEYFSETQRNKGNFPGRFSGRQFSNSRSEMNVSTLELGDSALYLCASSLDGSNQPQHFGDGTRLSIL.

The chain couples TRBV27 to TRBJ2-3, with D tentatively TRBD2 (5 bases). V lost 6 bases to trimming and J lost 4 bases, with 11 bases between them. CDR1 is MNHEY, CDR2 SMNVEV, per germline (reference sequence). This CDR3 spans 13 amino acids. The CDR3 loop reads CASRRAGADTQYF. CDR3 bases: TGTGCCAGCAGGAGGGCCGGGGCAGATACGCAGTATTTT.

The chain links TRBV30 to TRBJ1-1; TRBD1 is a possible D gene (5 bases). V lost 0 bases, J lost 7 bases, and 12 bases lay in between. Per germline, CDR1 GTSNPN and CDR2 SVGIG (reference sequence). The CDR3 is made up of 13 amino acids. In DNA, the CDR3 is TGTGCCTGGAGTGTACTACAGGCAAATGAAGCTTTCTTT. Translating gives CAWSVLQANEAFF.

With regard to this clone: The junction differs from germline at one of its ends, possibly a read error. The chain links TRBV18 to TRBJ1-6; TRBD1 matches 7 bases. Germline CDR1 KGHSH, CDR2 LQKENI. CDR3 length: 18 residues. The CDR3 loop reads CAISPARGKHGVISPLHF. CDR3 DNA sequence: TGTGCCATCTCACCGGCCAGGGGGAAACATGGGGTCATTTCACCCCTCCACTTT.

The CDR3 protein is CASSYSGQESYYEQYF. For the CDR3, the DNA is TGTGCCAGCAGTTACTCAGGACAGGAGTCTTACTACGAGCAGTACTTC. The chain is built from TRBV6-5 and TRBJ2-7; 7 bases match TRBD1. CDR3 length equals 16 residues. CDR1 is MNHEY and CDR2 is SVGAGI in the germline V gene. V lost 0 bases to trimming and J lost 3 bases; unmatched junction nucleotides: 8.

The chain combines TRBV6-5 with TRBJ1-2, with D tentatively TRBD1 (5 bases). Germline-derived CDR1 and CDR2 are MNHEY and SVGAGI. The V end was cut by 8 bases, the J end by 4 bases, with 17 bases between. The CDR3 contains 14 residues. CDR3 in DNA: TGTGCCAGCGGGGGGGGAGGGGCCGGCTATGGCTACACCTTC. It translates to CASGGGGAGYGYTF.

The chain links TRBV21-1 to TRBJ1-1; the D call of TRBD1 is as the table states it, not checked on the DNA. TRBV21-1 is noted as a pseudogene. The CDR3 has 15 amino acids. CDR3 bases: TGTGCCAGCAGCAAAGGTCAGGCGATGGACACTGAAGCTTTCTTT. It translates to CASSKGQAMDTEAFF.

J is TRBJ2-3 and V is TRBV10-3; possible D gene TRBD2, 6 bases. The CDR3 covers 12 residues. Germline-derived CDR1 and CDR2 are ENHRY and SYGVKD. Trimming removed 7 bases at V and 6 bases at J, with 11 bases between. The CDR3 here is CAITTEGDTQYF. In DNA, the CDR3 is TGTGCCATCACAACGGAGGGGGATACGCAGTATTTT.

The V and J genes are TRBV2 and TRBJ2-2; unclear D gene. Germline V gene data show CDR1 as SNHLY and CDR2 as FYNNEI. The CDR3 loop spans 12 amino acids. V lost 6 bases and J lost 6, with 8 bases in between. The CDR3 coding sequence is TGTGCCAGCAGCGTCGGGTCCGGGGAGCTGTTTTTT. Its translation is CASSVGSGELFF.

The chain is built from TRBV5-5 and TRBJ2-3; 9 bases are shared with TRBD2. Germline V CDR1 and CDR2: SGHKS, YYEKEE (reference sequence). Unmatched junction bases numbered 1, after V lost 7 bases and J lost 1 base. The CDR3 length is 13 residues. CDR3 region: CASRTSGTDTQYF. In DNA, the CDR3 is TGTGCCAGCCGGACTAGCGGCACAGATACGCAGTATTTT.

As for this clone: A junction end diverges from the germline sequence, so it may reflect a read error. This sequence joins TRBV18 and TRBJ2-2; 8 nucleotides agree with TRBD2. From germline, CDR1 is KGHSH and CDR2 LQKENI. The CDR3 totals 17 residues. The CDR3: CVSSPAGGRPNTGELFF. In DNA, the CDR3 is TGTGTCAGCTCACCGGCGGGAGGTCGCCCGAACACCGGGGAGCTGTTTTTT.